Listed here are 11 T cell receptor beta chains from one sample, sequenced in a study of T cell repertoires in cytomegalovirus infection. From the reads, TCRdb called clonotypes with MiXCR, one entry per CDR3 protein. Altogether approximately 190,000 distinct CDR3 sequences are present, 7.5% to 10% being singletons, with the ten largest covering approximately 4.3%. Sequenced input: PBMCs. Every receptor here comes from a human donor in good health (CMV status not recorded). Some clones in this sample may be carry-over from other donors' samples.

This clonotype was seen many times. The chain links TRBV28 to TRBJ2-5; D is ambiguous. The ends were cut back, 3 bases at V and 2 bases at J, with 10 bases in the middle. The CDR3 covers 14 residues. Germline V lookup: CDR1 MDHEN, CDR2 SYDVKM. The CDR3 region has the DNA TGTGCCAGCAGTTTCGGCGGCAATCAAGAGACCCAGTACTTC. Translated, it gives CASSFGGNQETQYF.

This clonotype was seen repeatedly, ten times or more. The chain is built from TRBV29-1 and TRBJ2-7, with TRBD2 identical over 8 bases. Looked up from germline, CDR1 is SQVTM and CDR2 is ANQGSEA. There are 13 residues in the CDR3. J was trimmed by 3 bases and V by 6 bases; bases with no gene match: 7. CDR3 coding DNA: TGCAGCGTGACGACAAGCGGGAGCTACGAGCAGTACTTC. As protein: CSVTTSGSYEQYF.

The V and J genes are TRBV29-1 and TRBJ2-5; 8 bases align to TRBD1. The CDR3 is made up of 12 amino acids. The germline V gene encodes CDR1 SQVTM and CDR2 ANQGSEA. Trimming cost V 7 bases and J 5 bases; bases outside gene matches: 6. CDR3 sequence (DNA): TGCAGCGCCCAGACAGGGGTCGAGACCCAGTACTTC. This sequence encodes CSAQTGVETQYF.

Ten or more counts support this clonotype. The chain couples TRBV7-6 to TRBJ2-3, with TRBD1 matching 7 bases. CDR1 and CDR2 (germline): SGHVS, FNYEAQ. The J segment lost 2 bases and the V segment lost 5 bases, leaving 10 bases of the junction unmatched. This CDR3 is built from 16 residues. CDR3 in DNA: TGTGCCAGCAGCCGTTCCGGGACAGCTATCACAGATACGCAGTATTTT. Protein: CASSRSGTAITDTQYF.

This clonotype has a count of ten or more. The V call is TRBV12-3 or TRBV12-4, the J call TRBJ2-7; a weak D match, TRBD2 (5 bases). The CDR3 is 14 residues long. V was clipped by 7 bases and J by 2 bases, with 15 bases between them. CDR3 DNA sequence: TGTGCCAGCATCTACGGAGGAATCACCTACGAGCAGTACTTC. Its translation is CASIYGGITYEQYF.

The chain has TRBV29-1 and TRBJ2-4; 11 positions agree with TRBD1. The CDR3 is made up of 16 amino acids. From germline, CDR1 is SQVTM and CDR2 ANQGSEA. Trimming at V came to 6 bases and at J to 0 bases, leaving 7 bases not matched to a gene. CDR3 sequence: CSVGQGDPLAKNIQYF. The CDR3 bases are TGCAGCGTGGGACAGGGGGACCCTCTAGCCAAAAACATTCAGTACTTC.

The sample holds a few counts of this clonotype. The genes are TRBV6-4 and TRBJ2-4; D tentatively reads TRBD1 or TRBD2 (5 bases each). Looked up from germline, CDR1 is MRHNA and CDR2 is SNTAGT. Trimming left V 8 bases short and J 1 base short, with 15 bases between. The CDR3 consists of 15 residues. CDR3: CASPRDVGAKNIQYF. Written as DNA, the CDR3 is TGTGCCAGCCCCAGGGACGTTGGGGCCAAAAACATTCAGTACTTC.

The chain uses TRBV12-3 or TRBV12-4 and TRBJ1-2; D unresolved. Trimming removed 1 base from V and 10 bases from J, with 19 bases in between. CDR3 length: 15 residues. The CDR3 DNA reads TGTGCCAGCAGTTTAGGGGCAAGGATATCGCGGGACTACACCTTC. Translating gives CASSLGARISRDYTF.

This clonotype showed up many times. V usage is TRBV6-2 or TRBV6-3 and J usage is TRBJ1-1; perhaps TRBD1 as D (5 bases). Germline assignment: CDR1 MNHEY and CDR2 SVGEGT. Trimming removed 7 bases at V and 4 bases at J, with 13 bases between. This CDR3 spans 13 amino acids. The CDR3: CASMRGLGTEAFF. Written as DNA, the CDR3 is TGTGCCAGCATGAGGGGACTCGGCACTGAAGCTTTCTTT.

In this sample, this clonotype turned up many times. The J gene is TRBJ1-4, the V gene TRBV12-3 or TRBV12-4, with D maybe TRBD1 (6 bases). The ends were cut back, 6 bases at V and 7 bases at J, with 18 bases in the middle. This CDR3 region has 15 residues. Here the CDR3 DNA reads TGTGCCAGCAGGCCCACAGGGCGCTTAGGTGAAAAACTGTTTTTT. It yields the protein CASRPTGRLGEKLFF.

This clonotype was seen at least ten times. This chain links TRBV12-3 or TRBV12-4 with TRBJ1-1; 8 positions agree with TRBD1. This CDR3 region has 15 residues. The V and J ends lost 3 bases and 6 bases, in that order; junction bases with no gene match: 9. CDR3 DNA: TGTGCCAGCAGTTTCCCTCACCTGGGACAGGCTGAAGCTTTCTTT. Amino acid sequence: CASSFPHLGQAEAFF.